This is a list of T cell receptor beta chains from one sample in a study of CD8 T cells in Susac syndrome. MiXCR was run by TCRdb on the immunoSEQ multiplex PCR reads, yielding one entry per CDR3 protein. This sample has approximately 100,000 distinct CDR3 sequences, with around 90% found just once. The sequenced material came from CD8+ T cells from PBMCs. Receptors were obtained from a human donor in good health. CDR3s include the opening cysteine and the closing phenylalanine or tryptophan. Fields, in order: clone size, D gene, V gene, CDR3 length, J gene, CDR3 DNA, CDR3 protein. D genes are given only for firm matches. Clone size is given for some rows only: seen once, a few or many times, or a class if the clone is expanded.

abundance: -
d_gene: TRBD1
v_gene: TRBV9
len: 15
j_gene: TRBJ2-1
CDR3nt: TGTGCCAGCGCCGAACAGGGGGCCTCCTACAATGAGCAGTTCTTC
CDR3aa: CASAEQGASYNEQFF

abundance: -
d_gene: -
v_gene: TRBV14
len: 16
j_gene: TRBJ2-5
CDR3nt: TGTGCCAGCAGCCAAGATTTGGGGGCGCTTGGAGAGACCCAGTACTTC
CDR3aa: CASSQDLGALGETQYF

abundance: -
d_gene: TRBD2
v_gene: TRBV7-9
len: 16
j_gene: TRBJ2-7
CDR3nt: TGTGCCAGCAGCCCTTGGACTAGCGGGGGGGCCTACGAGCAGTACTTC
CDR3aa: CASSPWTSGGAYEQYF

abundance: -
d_gene: -
v_gene: TRBV20-1
len: 12
j_gene: TRBJ2-1
CDR3nt: TGCAGTGCCTGGGGGGGCAGAAATGAGCAGTTCTTC
CDR3aa: CSAWGGRNEQFF

abundance: -
d_gene: -
v_gene: TRBV11-2
len: 14
j_gene: TRBJ2-2
CDR3nt: TGTGCCAGCAGCTTAGAGGGGGCTCTTGGGGAGCTGTTTTTT
CDR3aa: CASSLEGALGELFF

abundance: -
d_gene: -
v_gene: TRBV12-3/TRBV12-4
len: 14
j_gene: TRBJ1-2
CDR3nt: TGTGCCAGCAGTGGGGCTGGCGTACCCTATGGCTACACCTTC
CDR3aa: CASSGAGVPYGYTF

abundance: -
d_gene: TRBD2
v_gene: TRBV19
len: 17
j_gene: TRBJ2-5
CDR3nt: TGTGCCAGTAGTCCCCGGGGACTAGCGGGAGATGAGGGGACCCAGTACTTC
CDR3aa: CASSPRGLAGDEGTQYF

abundance: -
d_gene: -
v_gene: TRBV29-1
len: 12
j_gene: TRBJ1-2
CDR3nt: TGCAGCGACGATACGGTTAACTATGGCTACACCTTC
CDR3aa: CSDDTVNYGYTF

abundance: -
d_gene: -
v_gene: TRBV12-3/TRBV12-4
len: 15
j_gene: TRBJ2-7
CDR3nt: TGTGCCAGCAGTTTACGGTCAGGTCTGAGCCACGAGCAGTACTTC
CDR3aa: CASSLRSGLSHEQYF

abundance: -
d_gene: -
v_gene: TRBV19
len: 13
j_gene: TRBJ2-1
CDR3nt: TGTGCCAGTAGTATCAGGCTGGCGGATGAGCAGTTCTTC
CDR3aa: CASSIRLADEQFF

abundance: -
d_gene: TRBD2
v_gene: TRBV12-3/TRBV12-4
len: 17
j_gene: TRBJ2-1
CDR3nt: TGTGCCAGCAGATCCGGGACTAGCGGTTCCTCCTACAATGAGCAGTTCTTC
CDR3aa: CASRSGTSGSSYNEQFF

abundance: -
d_gene: TRBD2
v_gene: TRBV6-1
len: 16
j_gene: TRBJ2-1
CDR3nt: TGTGCCAGCACCTTTACCCCAGCGGGAGGCGACAATGAGCAGTTCTTC
CDR3aa: CASTFTPAGGDNEQFF

abundance: few
d_gene: -
v_gene: TRBV7-3
len: 11
j_gene: TRBJ1-1
CDR3nt: TGTGCCAGCAGCTTAAACGATGAAGCTTTCTTT
CDR3aa: CASSLNDEAFF

abundance: -
d_gene: TRBD1
v_gene: TRBV7-6
len: 15
j_gene: TRBJ1-1
CDR3nt: TGTGCCAGCAGCCGTTTACAGGGGTCGAACACTGAAGCTTTCTTT
CDR3aa: CASSRLQGSNTEAFF

abundance: -
d_gene: -
v_gene: TRBV6-1
len: 14
j_gene: TRBJ1-5
CDR3nt: TGTGCCAGCAGTGATCGGGGAGGCAATCAGCCCCAGCATTTT
CDR3aa: CASSDRGGNQPQHF

abundance: few
d_gene: TRBD1
v_gene: TRBV6-1
len: 14
j_gene: TRBJ2-7
CDR3nt: TGTGCCAGCGGGTTTACAGACAGGGCCTACGAGCAGTACTTC
CDR3aa: CASGFTDRAYEQYF

abundance: -
d_gene: -
v_gene: TRBV4-2
len: 14
j_gene: TRBJ2-7
CDR3nt: TGTGCCAGCAGCCAAGATGACGGATCCTACGAGCAGTACTTC
CDR3aa: CASSQDDGSYEQYF

abundance: -
d_gene: -
v_gene: TRBV7-2
len: 15
j_gene: TRBJ2-1
CDR3nt: TGTGCCAGCAGCCCGTCGCGAGGGTCTTTCAATGAGCAGTTCTTC
CDR3aa: CASSPSRGSFNEQFF

abundance: -
d_gene: -
v_gene: TRBV7-2
len: 15
j_gene: TRBJ2-7
CDR3nt: TGTGCCAGCAGCTGGACTCAGACTAAGACCTACGAGCAGTACTTC
CDR3aa: CASSWTQTKTYEQYF

abundance: -
d_gene: TRBD2
v_gene: TRBV12-3/TRBV12-4
len: 16
j_gene: TRBJ2-3
CDR3nt: TGTGCCAGCAGTTTACACTCTAGCGGGTTATCAGATACGCAGTATTTT
CDR3aa: CASSLHSSGLSDTQYF

abundance: -
d_gene: -
v_gene: TRBV7-2
len: 17
j_gene: TRBJ2-5
CDR3nt: TGTGCCAGCAGCTTCGAGAATGCTAGTTCCCACGGGGAGACCCAGTACTTC
CDR3aa: CASSFENASSHGETQYF

abundance: -
d_gene: -
v_gene: TRBV21-1
len: 16
j_gene: TRBJ1-4
CDR3nt: TGTGCCAGCAGCAGCGGCGGGGGGTACGCTAATGAAAAACTGTTTTTT
CDR3aa: CASSSGGGYANEKLFF

abundance: -
d_gene: TRBD2
v_gene: TRBV6-6
len: 15
j_gene: TRBJ2-2
CDR3nt: TGTGCCAGCAGAGGGACTAGCGGGCGCACCGGGGAGCTGTTTTTT
CDR3aa: CASRGTSGRTGELFF

abundance: -
d_gene: -
v_gene: TRBV27
len: 12
j_gene: TRBJ2-3
CDR3nt: TGTGCCAGCAGTTTTCTCGAGTCGCCGCAGTATTTT
CDR3aa: CASSFLESPQYF

abundance: -
d_gene: -
v_gene: TRBV7-3
len: 15
j_gene: TRBJ2-2
CDR3nt: TGTGCCAGCAGCTCCAAGACTGGGAACACCGGGGAGCTGTTTTTT
CDR3aa: CASSSKTGNTGELFF

abundance: -
d_gene: -
v_gene: TRBV7-8
len: 16
j_gene: TRBJ2-5
CDR3nt: TGTGCCAGCAGCCCAGGGGTAGGCGGGGTCCAAGAGACCCAGTACTTC
CDR3aa: CASSPGVGGVQETQYF

abundance: -
d_gene: -
v_gene: TRBV27
len: 19
j_gene: TRBJ2-6
CDR3nt: TGTGCCAGCAGTTTGGAAGGTTGGGCGGCCCAGGGAGGGGCCAACGTCCTGACTTTC
CDR3aa: CASSLEGWAAQGGANVLTF

abundance: -
d_gene: -
v_gene: TRBV7-3
len: 13
j_gene: TRBJ2-5
CDR3nt: TGTGCCAGCTCTCCGGGCCTGGGAGAGACCCAGTACTTC
CDR3aa: CASSPGLGETQYF

abundance: -
d_gene: -
v_gene: TRBV7-3
len: 15
j_gene: TRBJ1-2
CDR3nt: TGTGCCAGCAGTCTCTACCGGGACACGCACTATGGCTACACCTTC
CDR3aa: CASSLYRDTHYGYTF

abundance: -
d_gene: -
v_gene: TRBV4-3
len: 15
j_gene: TRBJ2-1
CDR3nt: TGCGCCAGCAGCCAAGATCTGGGGCCAGCTGCCGGGCAGTTCTTC
CDR3aa: CASSQDLGPAAGQFF

abundance: -
d_gene: -
v_gene: TRBV2
len: 15
j_gene: TRBJ1-3
CDR3nt: TGTGCCAGCATGTGGGGGAGTGGCTCTGGAAACACCATATATTTT
CDR3aa: CASMWGSGSGNTIYF

abundance: once
d_gene: TRBD2
v_gene: TRBV5-1
len: 14
j_gene: TRBJ2-5
CDR3nt: TGCGCCAGCACCTTGGTAGCGGGACAAGAGACCCAGTACTTC
CDR3aa: CASTLVAGQETQYF

abundance: -
d_gene: TRBD1
v_gene: TRBV6-2/TRBV6-3
len: 11
j_gene: TRBJ2-1
CDR3nt: TGTGCCAGCAGAAGACAGGGTCAGCAGTTCTTC
CDR3aa: CASRRQGQQFF

abundance: -
d_gene: -
v_gene: TRBV7-2
len: 12
j_gene: TRBJ2-2
CDR3nt: TGTGCCAGCAGCCATTTAACCGGGGAGCTGTTTTTT
CDR3aa: CASSHLTGELFF

abundance: -
d_gene: -
v_gene: TRBV4-3
len: 17
j_gene: TRBJ1-2
CDR3nt: TGCGCCAGCAGCCAAGATCTTAGGACCACAGGGAACTATGGCTACACCTTC
CDR3aa: CASSQDLRTTGNYGYTF

abundance: -
d_gene: TRBD2
v_gene: TRBV6-2/TRBV6-3
len: 15
j_gene: TRBJ2-5
CDR3nt: TGTGCCAGCAGTTCCCCGGCGGGAGTCCGAGAGACCCAGTACTTC
CDR3aa: CASSSPAGVRETQYF